This T cell receptor (beta chain) was identified during a study of blood T cell repertoires in COVID-19. Here immunoSEQ multiplex PCR was the method, and the copy in TCRdb shows in-frame clones only, minus some. Of 200,000 to 250,000 clones detected, 84% appear once; the ten largest clones hold less than 7%. Recruits, aged roughly 18 to 95 years, lived in roughly 22 US areas. The CDR3 consists of 13 residues. The V and J ends lost 6 bases and 2 bases respectively, with 10 bases between them. The V gene's germline CDR1 is MNHEY and CDR2 SVGAGI. Material: PBMCs or T cells enriched from blood (not recorded which). This clonotype originated in a woman in her thirties or forties who had recovered from COVID-19. This chain connects TRBV6-5 to TRBJ1-2; D gene uncertain. As DNA, the CDR3 is TGTGCCAGCAGACAAACACAAAACTATGGCTACACCTTC. Encoded protein: CASRQTQNYGYTF.